This T cell receptor (beta chain) was sequenced in a study of T-cell reconstitution after alpha-beta-depleted transplantation in children (dated by TCRdb to between 2015 and 2016). A note on the overall study: Using TCR repertoire profiling, the study quantitatively followed how T-cell immune reconstitution unfolded in children after TCRalphabeta/CD19-depleted allogeneic hematopoietic cell transplantation.

This clonotype came up a few times. Its specific antigen is unknown. No per-base quality is available; no much larger clone lies one base away. Library preparation used PCR. Sequencing was performed on an Illumina HiSeq 2500. To normalize quantification of the TCRbeta repertoire, the TCR libraries were built with molecular barcoding that relied on unique molecular identifiers. In-frame beta chains were kept once TCRdb had trimmed the public reads at Q25 with fastp and called clones with MiXCR. Rows with one shared CDR3 protein collapse into an entry with the most common genes and DNA. The sample data list some 590,000 distinct CDR3 sequences, and 8% to 11% of these were observed just once. Jointly, the top ten make up about 4% of the sample. The sequence came from a human donor who donated a stem cell graft to a child with acute myeloid leukemia. Sequenced here: PBMCs from the stem cell graft donor, sampled from the stem cell graft.

CDR3 sequence: CASRRGLAGSRTDTQHF. The DNA sequence is as follows: TGTGCCAGCAGAAGAGGACTAGCGGGATCACGCACAGATACGCAGCATTTT. The chain links TRBV7-6 with TRBJ2-3; no D gene is confidently identified. The J call may be faulty, since TRBJ1-5 better matches the DNA end. The germline V gene yields SGHVS for CDR1 and FNYEAQ for CDR2. Including the terminal cysteine and phenylalanine, the CDR3 comprises 17 residues. Only the CDR3 DNA is retained, 51 bases long and in frame from the first base.